Below, 9 T cell receptor beta chains from the same sample are listed, as sequenced in a study of T cells after yellow fever vaccination. TCRdb fed the 5' RACE reads into MiXCR, producing one record per CDR3 protein. This repertoire shows some 29,000 distinct CDR3 sequences, around 5% found once; its top ten account for about two fifths. The material was CD8+ T cells sorted from PBMCs, obtained 10 days after the yellow fever booster vaccination. These receptors were collected from a man aged 25-40 years who received the YFV17D yellow fever vaccine.

This clonotype was seen repeatedly, ten times or more. The V gene is TRBV6-2 or TRBV6-3, the J gene TRBJ1-1; possible D gene TRBD1, 5 bases. Deletions cut 5 bases from V and 3 bases from J, with 13 bases between. Germline CDR1 and CDR2: MNHEY and SVGEGT. The CDR3 length is 14 residues. The CDR3 DNA reads as TGTGCCAGCAGTGCCACCGAGGGGTACACTGAAGCTTTCTTT. Translating gives CASSATEGYTEAFF.

There are many counts of this clonotype. The chain recombines TRBV23-1 with TRBJ1-6, with D unclear. TRBV23-1 is annotated as an ORF whose role is uncertain. This CDR3 comprises 17 residues. Trimming stripped 0 bases from V and 9 bases from J, with 18 bases between. The CDR3 nucleotides read TGCGCCAGCAGTCAATCTTCAACCGGGTCGTTCGCTTCACCCCTCCACTTT. This codes for CASSQSSTGSFASPLHF.

This clonotype has only a few counts. The genes are TRBV6-2 or TRBV6-3 and TRBJ2-1, with 9 bases matching TRBD2. CDR1 MNHEY and CDR2 SVGEGT come from the germline V gene. The CDR3 sequence is 16 residues long. The junction had 10 bases not matched to a gene; V was cut back by 4 bases and J by 6 bases. The CDR3 loop reads CASSLALAGLTNEQFF. CDR3 nucleotide sequence: TGTGCCAGCAGTTTAGCCCTAGCGGGGTTAACCAATGAGCAGTTCTTC.

CDR3 in amino acids: CASSVASGQGETQYF. The CDR3 bases are TGTGCCAGCAGCGTGGCTAGCGGCCAAGGAGAGACCCAGTACTTC. The chain recombines TRBV9 with TRBJ2-5; 7 positions agree with TRBD2. V trimming: 2 bases; J trimming: 4 bases; junction bases outside the gene matches: 8. Looked up from germline, CDR1 is SGDLS and CDR2 is YYNGEE. The CDR3 runs to 15 residues.

This clonotype appeared many times. The chain has TRBV6-5 and TRBJ2-1; D is perhaps TRBD2 (5 bases). Trimming shortened V by 0 bases and J by 8 bases, and 23 bases separated the two germline ends. The V gene's germline CDR1 is MNHEY and CDR2 SVGAGI. The length of the CDR3 is 18 residues. The CDR3 loop is CASSYSIDADPTRDEQFF. Here the CDR3 DNA reads TGTGCCAGCAGTTACTCGATCGATGCAGACCCCACTAGGGATGAGCAGTTCTTC.

The chain carries TRBV12-3 or TRBV12-4 and TRBJ1-5, with a weak D call TRBD1 (5 bases). The CDR3 extends over 17 amino acids. V shed 2 bases and J shed 2 bases, with 16 bases lying between them. Here the CDR3 DNA reads TGTGCCAGCAGTTTAATTTTACCGGGACGTGGCAATCAGCCCCAGCATTTT. Translated, it gives CASSLILPGRGNQPQHF.

This clonotype was seen ten or more times. The chain recombines TRBV15 with TRBJ2-7; D is perhaps TRBD1 (6 bases). This CDR3 region has 15 residues. Germline values: CDR1 LNHNV, CDR2 YYDKDF (reference sequence). Trimming took off 3 bases at V and 5 bases at J, with 17 bases between the two ends. This CDR3 is CATSREDSPADEQYF. Written as DNA, the CDR3 is TGTGCCACCAGCAGGGAGGACAGCCCCGCCGACGAGCAGTACTTC.

This clonotype occurred many times. The V call is TRBV20-1, the J call TRBJ1-4; 9 nucleotides line up with TRBD1. CDR1 and CDR2 (germline): DFQATT, SNEGSKA (reference sequence). This CDR3 is built from 14 residues. With 2 bases clipped from V and 10 bases from J, the junction kept 8 bases outside the gene matches. The CDR3 loop reads CSARWGQGRGKLFF. For the CDR3, the DNA is TGCAGTGCTAGATGGGGACAGGGCAGAGGAAAACTGTTTTTT.

The sample holds many counts of this clonotype. Here the CDR3 DNA reads TGCAGCGTTGAGCTATCTAGCGGACACTACGAGCAGTACTTC. Its protein product is CSVELSSGHYEQYF. The J gene is TRBJ2-7, the V gene TRBV29-1, with 7 bases matching TRBD2. The CDR3 contains 14 residues. Looked up from germline, CDR1 is SQVTM and CDR2 is ANQGSEA. The J segment lost 3 bases and the V segment lost 3 bases, leaving 8 bases of the junction unmatched.